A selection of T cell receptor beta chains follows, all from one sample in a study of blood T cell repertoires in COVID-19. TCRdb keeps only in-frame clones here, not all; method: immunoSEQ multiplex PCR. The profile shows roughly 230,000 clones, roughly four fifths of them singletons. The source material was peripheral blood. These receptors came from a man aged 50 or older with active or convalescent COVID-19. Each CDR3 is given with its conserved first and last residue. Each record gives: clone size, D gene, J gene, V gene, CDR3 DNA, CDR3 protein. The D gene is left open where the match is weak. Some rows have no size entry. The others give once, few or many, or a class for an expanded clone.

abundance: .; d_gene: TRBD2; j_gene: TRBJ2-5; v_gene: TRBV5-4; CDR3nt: TGTGCCAGCTCCTTCCCCGCGGGGGGGCGAGAGACCCAGTACTTC; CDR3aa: CASSFPAGGRETQYF
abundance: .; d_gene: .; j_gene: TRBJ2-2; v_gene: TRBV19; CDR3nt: TGTGCCAGTAGTATAGGGATTACAGGGTCGTTTTCCGGGGAGCTGTTTTTT; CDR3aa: CASSIGITGSFSGELFF
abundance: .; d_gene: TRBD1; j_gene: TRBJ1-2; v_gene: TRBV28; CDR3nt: TGTGCCAGCAGTCTACCACAGGGGATGAACTATGGCTACACCTTC; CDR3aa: CASSLPQGMNYGYTF
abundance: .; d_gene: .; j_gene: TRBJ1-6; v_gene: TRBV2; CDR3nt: TGTGCCAGCAGGAGGAGGGAGAATTCACCCCTCCACTTT; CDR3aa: CASRRRENSPLHF
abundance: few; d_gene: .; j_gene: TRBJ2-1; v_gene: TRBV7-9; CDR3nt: TGTGCCAGCAGCTTAAGGACAGAGCAGTTCTTC; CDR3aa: CASSLRTEQFF
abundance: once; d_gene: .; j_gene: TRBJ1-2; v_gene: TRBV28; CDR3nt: TGTGCCAGCGGAAGTTCCGTGCGGGGCTACACCTTC; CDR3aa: CASGSSVRGYTF
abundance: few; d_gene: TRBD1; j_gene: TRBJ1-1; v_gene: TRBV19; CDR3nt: TGTGCCAGTAGTTTCCCAGGGACAGGGACTGAAGCTTTCTTT; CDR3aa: CASSFPGTGTEAFF
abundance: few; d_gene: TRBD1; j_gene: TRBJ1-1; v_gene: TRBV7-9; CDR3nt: TGTGCCAGCAGTAACGGGGAGGGACAGGGGCAGAACACTGAAGCTTTCTTT; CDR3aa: CASSNGEGQGQNTEAFF
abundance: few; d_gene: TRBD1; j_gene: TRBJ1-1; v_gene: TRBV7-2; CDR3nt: TGTGCCAGCAGCTTCCTCCGAAGGGGGCGTTCGAACACTGAAGCTTTCTTT; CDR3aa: CASSFLRRGRSNTEAFF
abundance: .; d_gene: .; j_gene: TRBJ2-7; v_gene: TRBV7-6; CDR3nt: TGTGCCAGCAGCTTAGCAGGGGCCGAGCAGTACTTC; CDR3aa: CASSLAGAEQYF
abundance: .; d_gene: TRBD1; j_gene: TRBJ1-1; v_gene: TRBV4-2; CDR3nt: TGTGCCAGCAGCCAAGTCCGGGACAGTAACACTGAAGCTTTCTTT; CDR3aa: CASSQVRDSNTEAFF
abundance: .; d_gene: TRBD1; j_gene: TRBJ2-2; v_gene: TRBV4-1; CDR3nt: TGCGCCAGCAGCCAAGAGGCCGGGACAGCGAACACCGGGGAGCTGTTTTTT; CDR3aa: CASSQEAGTANTGELFF
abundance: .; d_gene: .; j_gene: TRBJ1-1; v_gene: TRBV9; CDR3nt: TGTGCCAGCAGCGCAGTGCCCCGGAACACTGAAGCTTTCTTT; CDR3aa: CASSAVPRNTEAFF
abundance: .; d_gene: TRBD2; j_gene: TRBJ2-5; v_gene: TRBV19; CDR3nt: TGTGCCAGTAGTACCCTGAGCGGGGGGGCCGGAGAGACCCAGTACTTC; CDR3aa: CASSTLSGGAGETQYF
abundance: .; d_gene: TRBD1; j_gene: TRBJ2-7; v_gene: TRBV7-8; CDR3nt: TGTGCCAGCAGCTCGCGACAGGGGGCTTACGAGCAGTACTTC; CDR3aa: CASSSRQGAYEQYF
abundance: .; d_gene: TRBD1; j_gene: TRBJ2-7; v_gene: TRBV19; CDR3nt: TGTGCCAGTAGCAGACAGGGACGCCCCTACGAGCAGTACTTC; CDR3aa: CASSRQGRPYEQYF
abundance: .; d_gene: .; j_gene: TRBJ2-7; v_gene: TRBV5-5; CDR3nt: TGTGCCAGCAGCTTGCTAGGGGCAGGACCTTACCCCGAGCAGTACTTC; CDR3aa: CASSLLGAGPYPEQYF
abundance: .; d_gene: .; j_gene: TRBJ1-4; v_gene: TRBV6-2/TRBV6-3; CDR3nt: TGTGCCAGCAGCCCGCTAAATGAAAAACTGTTTTTT; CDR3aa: CASSPLNEKLFF
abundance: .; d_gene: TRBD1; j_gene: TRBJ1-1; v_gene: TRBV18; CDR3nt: TGTGCCAGCTCACCACCGACAGGGCGGACTGAAGCTTTCTTT; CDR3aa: CASSPPTGRTEAFF
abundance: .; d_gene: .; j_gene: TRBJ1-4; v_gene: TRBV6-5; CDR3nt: TGTGCCAGCAGTTACGGCGGGAGGGGTGGTAATGAAAAACTGTTTTTT; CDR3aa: CASSYGGRGGNEKLFF
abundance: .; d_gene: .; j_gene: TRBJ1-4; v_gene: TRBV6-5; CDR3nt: TGTGCCAGCAGCCAAGGAGACGGAACTAATGAAAAACTGTTTTTT; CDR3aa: CASSQGDGTNEKLFF
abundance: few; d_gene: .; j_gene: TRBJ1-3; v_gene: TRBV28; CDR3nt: TGTGCCAGCAGCCCGGGACTGCTCTCTGGAAACACCATATATTTT; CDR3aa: CASSPGLLSGNTIYF
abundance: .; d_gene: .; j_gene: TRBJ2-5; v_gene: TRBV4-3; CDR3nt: TGCGCCAGCAGCCAAGGCGCTCAAGAGACCCAGTACTTC; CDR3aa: CASSQGAQETQYF
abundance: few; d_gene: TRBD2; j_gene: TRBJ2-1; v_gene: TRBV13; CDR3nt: TGTGCCAGCAGCTTAGAACTAGCGGGGGGGCTGAATGAGCAGTTCTTC; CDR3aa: CASSLELAGGLNEQFF
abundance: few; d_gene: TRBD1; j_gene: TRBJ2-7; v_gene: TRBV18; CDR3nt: TGTGCCAGCTCACCAGGGACAGGGCTATCCTACGAGCAGTACTTC; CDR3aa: CASSPGTGLSYEQYF
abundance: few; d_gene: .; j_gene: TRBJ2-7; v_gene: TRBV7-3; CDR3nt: TGTGCCAGCAGCTTAAGGCGGAGCTACGAGCAGTACTTC; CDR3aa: CASSLRRSYEQYF
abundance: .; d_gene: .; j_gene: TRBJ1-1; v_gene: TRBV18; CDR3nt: TGTGCCAGCTCACCATGGGCAGGGGCGCGCCAAGACACTGAAGCTTTCTTT; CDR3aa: CASSPWAGARQDTEAFF
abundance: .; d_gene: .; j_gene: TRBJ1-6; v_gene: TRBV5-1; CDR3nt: TGCGCCAGCAGCTTAGGGGCAGGGTCGGCCTTCGAGAATTCACCCCTCCACTTT; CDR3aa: CASSLGAGSAFENSPLHF
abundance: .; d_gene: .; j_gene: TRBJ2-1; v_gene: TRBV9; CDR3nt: TGTGCCAGCAGCCCCCAGGGGTCCTACAATGAGCAGTTCTTC; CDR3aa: CASSPQGSYNEQFF
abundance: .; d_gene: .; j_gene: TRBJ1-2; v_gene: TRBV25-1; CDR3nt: TGTGCCAGCAGTGACAGGGCCCATGGCTACACCTTC; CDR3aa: CASSDRAHGYTF
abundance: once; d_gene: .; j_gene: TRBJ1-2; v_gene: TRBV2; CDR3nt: TGTGCCAGCAGGCAGGGCGGCTACACCTTC; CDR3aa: CASRQGGYTF